These 2 T cell receptor beta chains originate from one sample sequenced in a study of shared clonotypes between healthy human individuals. Cells designated naive CD8 were CD45RO-negative and were positively selected for CCR7, with terminally differentiated effector memory CD45RA+ cells excluded. Libraries were prepared by immunoSEQ multiplex PCR; TCRdb keeps only in-frame clonotypes and omits some of them. The profile covers roughly 850,000 clones, with 95% to 97% appearing a single time and about 0.25% taken by the ten largest. Sequenced: naive CD8+ T cells sorted from blood. The origin of the receptors is a man aged 30-40 years in good health.

The rearrangement joins TRBV2 to TRBJ2-4; TRBD1 matches at 9 bases. Per the germline V gene, CDR1 is SNHLY and CDR2 is FYNNEI. The CDR3 has 16 residues. V dropped 4 bases and J dropped 5; count of bases not matched to a gene: 9. CDR3 region: CASSGGQGIMENIQYF. CDR3 in DNA: TGTGCCAGCAGTGGCGGACAGGGGATTATGGAAAACATTCAGTACTTC.

On this clone itself: One end of the junction varies from germline; a read error may be responsible. Here the CDR3 DNA reads TGTGCCAGCACCTTAGCGGGAGCCACCGGGGAGCTGTTTTTT. Amino acid sequence: CASTLAGATGELFF. J is TRBJ2-2 and V is TRBV11-2; 9 bases agree with TRBD2. In germline, CDR1 is SGHAT, CDR2 FQNNGV. CDR3 size: 14 residues.